These 26 T cell receptor beta chains were sequenced from one sample in a study of metastatic and nonmetastatic thyroid tumors. TCRdb re-clonotyped the PCR reads via MiXCR. The repertoire consists of roughly 14,000 clones, with roughly 29% occurring once and the leading ten covering over 9.5%. Thyroid surgery took place with no prior treatment in any patient. The material sequenced was blood. These receptors were collected from a female donor with papillary thyroid cancer or a benign thyroid nodule (not recorded which). Some clones in this sample may be carry-over from other donors' samples.

Concerning this clone itself: The junction does not match germline at one end; this may be a read error. This chain links TRBV5-1 with TRBJ2-7; D gene unclear. In germline, CDR1 is SGHRS, CDR2 YFSETQ. The CDR3 extends over 15 amino acids. DNA of the CDR3: TGCGCCAGCAGCTTGGTAGGTACAGAATCCTACGAGCAGTGCTTC. Residues: CASSLVGTESYEQCF.

This clone is medium-sized in the sample. This chain joins TRBV12-3 or TRBV12-4 and TRBJ1-1; 7 nucleotides align to TRBD1. The CDR3 has 11 amino acids. CDR3 sequence (DNA): TGTAGCCAGGGGGTCTTCGCTGAAGCTTTCTTT. Protein: CSQGVFAEAFF.

This clone came up many times. This rearrangement joins TRBV28 to TRBJ1-4; weak D call: TRBD1 (5 bases). This CDR3 contains 15 residues. The germline V gene encodes CDR1 MDHEN and CDR2 SYDVKM. Deletions cut 2 bases from V and 4 bases from J, with 11 bases between. The CDR3: CASSLPGSINEKLFF. CDR3 nucleotides: TGTGCCAGCAGTTTACCAGGGTCGATTAATGAAAAACTGTTTTTT.

This rearrangement joins TRBV11-2 to TRBJ2-3; D uncertain. CDR1 is SGHAT and CDR2 is FQNNGV in the germline V gene. Trimming took off 1 base at V and 2 bases at J, with 7 bases between the two ends. The length of the CDR3 is 14 residues. CDR3 bases: TGTGCCAGCAGCTTAGGACCAAACACAGATACGCAGTATTTT. Its protein product is CASSLGPNTDTQYF.

This clone was observed a few times. CDR3 bases: TGTGCCAGCAGTGTATATTCCGGGACAGGGGGGGCTGAGCAGTTCTTC. Amino acids: CASSVYSGTGGAEQFF. This rearrangement joins TRBV6-1 to TRBJ2-1, with 11 bases identical to TRBD1. The germline CDR1 and CDR2 sequences are MNHNS and SASEGT. The CDR3 consists of 16 residues. Trimming removed 4 bases from V and 9 bases from J; junction bases left unmatched: 11.

The chain links TRBV6-2 or TRBV6-3 to TRBJ1-2; 10 bases line up with TRBD1. CDR1 MNHEY and CDR2 SVGEGT come from the germline V gene. The V gene end was trimmed by 4 bases and the J gene end by 7 bases; junction bases not matched to a gene: 9. This CDR3 has 15 amino acids. CDR3 in DNA: TGTGCCAGCAGTTCAGGACAGGGGGATGTAGGTGGCTACACCTTC. Its translation: CASSSGQGDVGGYTF.

The chain couples TRBV20-1 to TRBJ2-7, with 10 nucleotides matching TRBD2. The CDR3 extends over 13 amino acids. Germline assignment: CDR1 DFQATT and CDR2 SNEGSKA (reference sequence). The ends lost 5 bases at V and 3 bases at J; junction bases unmatched: 4. CDR3 residues: CSADGTSVYEQYF. The CDR3 DNA reads as TGCAGTGCTGACGGGACTAGCGTCTACGAGCAGTACTTC.

The gene calls are TRBV28 and TRBJ2-2, with D possibly matching TRBD2 (6 bases). Trimming took 4 bases from V and 4 from J, leaving 10 bases between them. The CDR3 runs to 14 residues. In germline, CDR1 is MDHEN, CDR2 SYDVKM. DNA for the CDR3: TGTGCCAGCAGTTATGGGACTTCCACCGGGGAGCTGTTTTTT. This gives the protein CASSYGTSTGELFF. Complete variable domain (other parts from reference TRBV28 and TRBJ2-2): DVKVTQSSRYLVKRTGEKVFLECVQDMDHENMFWYRQDPGLGLRLIYFSYDVKMKEKGDIPEGYSVSREKKERFSLILESASTNQTSMYLCASSYGTSTGELFFGEGSRLTVL.

The rearrangement joins TRBV11-2 to TRBJ2-1, with D perhaps TRBD2 (6 bases). The CDR3 has 16 residues. V gave up 5 bases and J gave up 2 bases, with 16 bases separating them. Germline CDR1 reads SGHAT; CDR2 reads FQNNGV. CDR3 nucleotides: TGTGCCAGCAGCCTCCGACTAGACCCCCCCTACAATGAGCAGTTCTTC. Translation gives CASSLRLDPPYNEQFF.

By its share, this clone is medium-sized. The V and J genes are TRBV2 and TRBJ1-1; 9 positions agree with TRBD1. The CDR3 runs 15 residues. CDR1 is SNHLY, CDR2 FYNNEI, per germline. The ends lost 7 bases at V and 0 bases at J; junction bases unmatched: 6. This CDR3 reads CASNTGGKMNTEAFF. CDR3 sequence (DNA): TGTGCCAGCAACACAGGGGGCAAAATGAACACTGAAGCTTTCTTT.

This clone is categorized as medium-sized (0.01 to 0.1%). The CDR3 coding sequence is TGTGCCAGCAGCTCGCTCCCGGGACAGGGGAACTATGGCTACACCTTC. This codes for CASSSLPGQGNYGYTF. The rearrangement uses TRBV11-2 and TRBJ1-2; 10 positions agree with TRBD1. The trim removed 4 bases at V and 2 bases at J, leaving 7 bases unmatched. This CDR3 comprises 16 residues. From germline, CDR1 is SGHAT and CDR2 FQNNGV. Full variable domain (outside the CDR3, taken from reference TRBV11-2 and TRBJ1-2): EAGVAQSPRYKIIEKRQSVAFWCNPISGHATLYWYQQILGQGPKLLIQFQNNGVVDDSQLPKDRFSAERLKGVDSTLKIQPAKLEDSAVYLCASSSLPGQGNYGYTFGSGTRLTVV.

This clone is labeled medium-sized (0.01 to 0.1%). The chain recombines TRBV7-8 with TRBJ1-5; a possible D gene is TRBD1 (5 bases). Trimming shortened V by 1 base and J by 0 bases, and 10 bases separated the two germline ends. Germline loops: CDR1 SGHVS, CDR2 FQNEAQ. This CDR3 spans 16 amino acids. Here the CDR3 reads CASSLVGRGSNQPQHF. CDR3 bases: TGTGCCAGCAGCTTAGTTGGGAGGGGTAGCAATCAGCCCCAGCATTTT.

This chain connects TRBV30 to TRBJ2-3; 8 positions match TRBD1. From germline, CDR1 is GTSNPN and CDR2 SVGIG (reference sequence). This CDR3 is 15 amino acids long. V dropped 2 bases and J dropped 2; count of bases not matched to a gene: 6. The chain's CDR3 is CAWSSRDRFTDTQYF. The DNA for the CDR3 is TGTGCCTGGAGTTCCCGGGACAGGTTCACAGATACGCAGTATTTT. Complete variable domain (other parts from reference TRBV30 and TRBJ2-3): SQTIHQWPATLVQPVGSPLSLECTVEGTSNPNLYWYRQAAGRGLQLLFYSVGIGQISSEVPQNLSASRPQDRQFILSSKKLLLSDSGFYLCAWSSRDRFTDTQYFGPGTRLTVL.

This clone was picked up one time. V gene TRBV19 combines with J gene TRBJ2-1; TRBD2 matches at 8 bases. Looked up from germline, CDR1 is LNHDA and CDR2 is SQIVND (reference sequence). This CDR3 spans 16 amino acids. V gave up 1 base and J gave up 7 bases; unmatched junction bases: 9. The CDR3 protein is CASSIGLALWGNEQFF. DNA for the CDR3: TGTGCCAGTAGTATAGGACTAGCGCTCTGGGGGAATGAGCAGTTCTTC.

The table lists this clone with many counts. The rearrangement uses TRBV6-1 and TRBJ2-5; no clear D. There are 12 residues in the CDR3. Trimming stripped 5 bases from V and 5 bases from J, with 9 bases between. Germline V gene lookup returns CDR1 MNHNS and CDR2 SASEGT. This chain's CDR3 is CASSLVLETQYF. As DNA, the CDR3 is TGTGCCAGCAGTTTGGTTTTGGAGACCCAGTACTTC.

This clone came up many times. V usage is TRBV2 and J usage is TRBJ2-5; D gene uncertain. With 8 bases removed from V and 4 bases from J, the gap between germline ends came to 17 bases. The CDR3 runs 14 residues. Germline assignment: CDR1 SNHLY and CDR2 FYNNEI. CDR3 sequence: CASGRALQRETQYF. The CDR3 nucleotides read TGTGCCAGCGGTCGGGCCCTCCAACGAGAGACCCAGTACTTC.

This chain connects TRBV11-2 to TRBJ1-6; 8 bases are shared with TRBD1. With 1 base clipped from V and 6 bases from J, the junction kept 14 bases outside the gene matches. The CDR3 is 19 residues long. Germline V gives CDR1 SGHAT, CDR2 FQNNGV. CDR3 region: CASSLGTGFTGSGNSPLHF. The CDR3, as DNA: TGTGCCAGCAGCTTAGGGACAGGGTTTACCGGTTCGGGTAATTCACCCCTCCACTTT.

This clone was seen a handful of times. The chain links TRBV7-2 to TRBJ2-7; D may be TRBD2 (5 bases). The V end was cut by 1 base, the J end by 5 bases, with 12 bases between. This CDR3 comprises 14 residues. Germline values: CDR1 SGHTA, CDR2 FQGNSA. The CDR3 spells CASSLGPGSDEQYF. Here the CDR3 DNA reads TGTGCCAGCAGCTTAGGCCCGGGGTCGGACGAGCAGTACTTC.

A single count supports this clone. The V call is TRBV7-3, the J call TRBJ2-3; 11 nucleotides align to TRBD1. The V and J ends lost 0 bases and 3 bases, in that order; junction bases with no gene match: 5. The CDR3 consists of 17 residues. Germline values: CDR1 SGHTA, CDR2 FQGTGA. The CDR3 sequence: CASSLTWTGGRTDTQYF. CDR3 nucleotides: TGTGCCAGCAGCTTAACGTGGACAGGGGGCAGGACAGATACGCAGTATTTT. Filled out from reference TRBV7-3 and TRBJ2-3, the complete variable domain reads GAGVSQTPSNKVTEKGKYVELRCDPISGHTALYWYRQSLGQGPEFLIYFQGTGAADDSGLPNDRFFAVRPEGSVSTLKIQRTERGDSAVYLCASSLTWTGGRTDTQYFGPGTRLTVL.

In its sample, this clone is medium-sized. The V and J genes are TRBV27 and TRBJ2-1; 14 bases map to TRBD2. Germline-derived CDR1 and CDR2 are MNHEY and SMNVEV (reference sequence). The CDR3 consists of 16 residues. The J segment lost 7 bases and the V segment lost 3 bases, leaving 5 bases of the junction unmatched. CDR3 loop: CASSFPTSGGANEQFF. CDR3 coding DNA: TGTGCCAGCAGTTTCCCGACTAGCGGGGGGGCTAATGAGCAGTTCTTC.

This clone has just a few counts. The chain has TRBV6-4 and TRBJ2-3; a weak D match, TRBD2 (6 bases). Germline CDR1 reads MRHNA; CDR2 reads SNTAGT. The CDR3 is 13 amino acids. Trimming shortened V by 6 bases and J by 4 bases, and 11 bases separated the two germline ends. Here the CDR3 DNA reads TGTGCCAGCAGCGAACGACTAGCAGATACGCAGTATTTT. Amino acids: CASSERLADTQYF.

The chain recombines TRBV4-2 with TRBJ2-7; either TRBD1 or TRBD2 may fit D (5 bases each). Germline lookup yields CDR1 LGHNA and CDR2 YNFKEQ. The CDR3 covers 16 residues. Trimming shortened V by 0 bases and J by 1 base, and 13 bases separated the two germline ends. DNA for the CDR3: TGTGCCAGCAGCCAAGATGAGGGGACGGGATCCTACGAGCAGTACTTC. This gives the protein CASSQDEGTGSYEQYF.

This clone ranks as medium-sized. V usage is TRBV5-1 and J usage is TRBJ2-2; D is uncertain. The CDR3 has 15 residues. Looked up from germline, CDR1 is SGHRS and CDR2 is YFSETQ. With 6 bases removed from V and 5 bases from J, the gap between germline ends came to 17 bases. CDR3 nucleotide sequence: TGCGCCAGCATGATGGGCGAAGAGAGGACCGGGGAGCTGTTTTTT. Translating gives CASMMGEERTGELFF.

This clone was seen many times. A single base separates this from a much larger clone, so it may be a read error. The rearrangement joins TRBV7-6 to TRBJ2-1; D may be TRBD2 (5 bases). The CDR3 sequence is 16 residues long. CDR1 and CDR2 from the germline V gene are SGHVS and FNYEAQ. CDR3 region: CASSHRVGALYSEQFF. The CDR3 nucleotides read TGTGCCAGCAGCCATAGGGTGGGAGCGCTATACAGTGAGCAGTTCTTC.

The chain recombines TRBV5-1 with TRBJ2-1; 7 positions match TRBD2. This CDR3 is built from 18 residues. V lost 0 bases, J lost 0 bases, and 9 bases stayed unmatched. Germline loops: CDR1 SGHRS, CDR2 YFSETQ. The CDR3 reads CASSLASGPQSSYNEQFF. The CDR3 DNA follows: TGCGCCAGCAGCTTGGCTAGCGGACCTCAGAGCTCCTACAATGAGCAGTTCTTC.

This clone was detected ten times or more. J is TRBJ2-5 and V is TRBV7-8; TRBD1 matches 9 bases. Trimming removed 0 bases from V and 3 bases from J; junction bases left unmatched: 8. This CDR3 is built from 17 residues. Germline assignment: CDR1 SGHVS and CDR2 FQNEAQ. As DNA, the CDR3 is TGTGCCAGCAGCTTAGCGCATATGACAGGGGGTAAAGAGACCCAGTACTTC. As protein: CASSLAHMTGGKETQYF.